This TCR beta chain comes out of a study of control samples from healthy donors and cancer patients. This table comes from immunoSEQ multiplex PCR, and its TCRdb copy is limited to in-frame clones, with some not included. The profile shows 80,000 to 100,000 clones, 80% to 95% of them singletons. There are 12 residues in the CDR3. Germline CDR1 reads ENHRY; CDR2 reads SYGVKD. V gave up 4 bases and J gave up 1 base, with 5 bases separating them. The source of this sequence is a human donor in good health. The donor label of this sample is uncertain. The chain links TRBV10-3 to TRBJ2-7, with D unclear. Material for sequencing was blood. CDR3 nucleotides: TGTGCCATCAGTGGCGATTCCTACGAGCAGTACTTC. Translation: CAISGDSYEQYF.